The rows below give T cell receptor beta chains drawn from one sample of a study of T-cell memory formation after mild COVID-19. TCRdb reprocessed the 5' RACE reads via MiXCR and lists one record per CDR3 protein. The data contain about 320,000 distinct CDR3 sequences, approximately 15% of them singletons. Sequenced sample: PBMCs or a T cell subset sorted from them (not recorded which). Receptors originate from a man aged 18 to 29 who had mild COVID-19 (a few samples of this study predate the infection). Cell type and time point are not known. The CDR3 runs from the conserved cysteine through the conserved F or W. The D gene is left open where the match is weak. Clone size is shown for a subset of rows, as once, few, many or a class of expanded clone.

CDR3 protein | CDR3 DNA | clone size | V gene | D gene | J gene
CSGQAGGDQETQYF | TGCAGCGGACAGGCCGGCGGGGACCAAGAGACCCAGTACTTC | few | TRBV29-1 | - | TRBJ2-5
CASSRDPYNEQFF | TGTGCCAGCAGCAGGGACCCTTACAATGAGCAGTTCTTC | few | TRBV11-3 | - | TRBJ2-1
CSASRTSGGGYRNEQFF | TGCAGTGCTTCACGGACTAGCGGGGGAGGATATCGCAATGAGCAGTTCTTC | - | TRBV20-1 | TRBD2 | TRBJ2-1
CASSSGGYQETQYF | TGTGCCAGCAGCTCGGGGGGCTACCAAGAGACCCAGTACTTC | few | TRBV5-4 | - | TRBJ2-5
CATRETTDTQYF | TGTGCCACCAGGGAAACGACAGATACGCAGTATTTT | - | TRBV10-3 | - | TRBJ2-3
CARVGRGAFF | TGTGCCAGGGTAGGGAGGGGAGCTTTCTTT | - | TRBV25-1 | - | TRBJ1-1
CASSWASARYEQYF | TGTGCCAGCAGTTGGGCTAGCGCTCGCTACGAGCAGTACTTC | few | TRBV6-2/TRBV6-3 | - | TRBJ2-7
CASTQRGRAGELFF | TGTGCCAGCACCCAGAGGGGGCGGGCCGGGGAGCTGTTTTTT | - | TRBV3-1 | TRBD1 | TRBJ2-2
CASSPTGLARNEQFF | TGCGCCAGCAGCCCCACCGGACTAGCCCGCAATGAGCAGTTCTTC | many | TRBV4-1 | TRBD2 | TRBJ2-1
CASSQGAGTSRSYNEQFF | TGTGCCAGCAGCCAGGGGGCCGGGACTAGCCGATCCTACAATGAGCAGTTCTTC | many | TRBV4-2 | TRBD2 | TRBJ2-1
CASTQDRENYGYTF | TGTGCCAGCACCCAGGACAGGGAAAACTATGGCTACACCTTC | few | TRBV7-2 | TRBD1 | TRBJ1-2
CASSSRGYEQYF | TGTGCCAGCAGTTCGCGGGGGTACGAGCAGTACTTC | many | TRBV6-5 | TRBD2 | TRBJ2-7
CASSFRGDYGYTF | TGTGCCAGCAGTTTTAGGGGGGACTATGGCTACACCTTC | many | TRBV6-5 | - | TRBJ1-2
CASLNTGDNQPQHF | TGTGCCAGCCTCAACACAGGGGACAATCAGCCCCAGCATTTT | - | TRBV6-2/TRBV6-3 | TRBD1 | TRBJ1-5
CATRTALGTDTQYF | TGTGCCACCAGGACAGCCCTGGGGACAGATACGCAGTATTTT | many | TRBV12-3/TRBV12-4 | - | TRBJ2-3